Presented here are 3 T cell receptor beta chains from one specimen sequenced in a study of T cells after yellow fever vaccination. From the 5' RACE reads, TCRdb called clonotypes with MiXCR, one entry per CDR3 protein. This sample has 340,000 or so distinct CDR3 sequences, with under 15% found just once. This material consisted of CD4+ T cells sorted from PBMCs, taken 15 days after the yellow fever booster vaccination. The receptors stem from a man between 18 and 35 years old who received the YFV17D yellow fever vaccine.

The chain employs TRBV4-3 and TRBJ2-5, with a tentative D call TRBD2 (5 bases). The germline gives CDR1 LGHNA, CDR2 YSLEER. CDR3 length equals 15 residues. V gave up 1 base and J gave up 5 bases, with 14 bases separating them. DNA of the CDR3: TGCGCCAGCAGCCAAGGCGACATTTCGGGGGAGACCCAGTACTTC. The encoded protein is CASSQGDISGETQYF.

This clonotype was seen ten or more times. V is TRBV19 and J is TRBJ2-3, with D perhaps matching TRBD1 or TRBD2 (7 bases each). The germline V gene has CDR1 LNHDA and CDR2 SQIVND (reference sequence). Trimming removed 4 bases at V and 2 bases at J, with 22 bases between. The CDR3 totals 18 residues. The DNA for the CDR3 is TGTGCCAGTAGTAAGGGCCGCTCCCAGGGGGGGATCACAGATACGCAGTATTTT. Translated: CASSKGRSQGGITDTQYF.

This clonotype turned up a few times. The chain has TRBV5-1 and TRBJ1-2; TRBD1 matches at 7 bases. This CDR3 has 14 residues. CDR1 is SGHRS, CDR2 YFSETQ, per germline. V lost 4 bases to trimming and J lost 4 bases; unmatched junction nucleotides: 7. The CDR3 protein is CASSRGQEGYGYTF. The CDR3 DNA is TGCGCCAGCAGCAGAGGACAGGAAGGCTATGGCTACACCTTC.